This is a list of T cell receptor beta chains from one sample in a study of early T cells in non-severe SARS-CoV-2 infection. TCRdb passed the 5' RACE reads through MiXCR, listing each CDR3 protein once. The sample includes approximately 63,000 distinct CDR3 sequences, roughly 5.7% of them seen just once. The sequences come from whole blood, collected at baseline. Receptors were obtained from an adult who was a healthcare worker with PCR-confirmed SARS-CoV-2 infection or an uninfected control (not recorded which). Each CDR3 is given with its conserved first and last residue. A D gene is named only where the DNA matches it firmly. Rows may omit the clone size; those that give it use once, few, many or a size class.

clone_size: many; d_call: NA; j_call: TRBJ1-1; v_call: TRBV7-3; cdr3_nt: TGTGCCAGCAGCTTAACCGATGGGATCACTGAAGCTTTCTTT; cdr3_aa: CASSLTDGITEAFF
clone_size: few; d_call: TRBD2; j_call: TRBJ2-5; v_call: TRBV7-8; cdr3_nt: TGTGCCAGCAGCTTTGGACTAGATGGGACCCAGTACTTC; cdr3_aa: CASSFGLDGTQYF
clone_size: few; d_call: NA; j_call: TRBJ2-7; v_call: TRBV6-2/TRBV6-3; cdr3_nt: TGTGCCAGCAGTTACGGGCGGCCCTCCTACGAGCAGTACTTC; cdr3_aa: CASSYGRPSYEQYF
clone_size: NA; d_call: NA; j_call: TRBJ1-2; v_call: TRBV19; cdr3_nt: TGTGCCAGTAGTATCCAGTCAGGGGAGGCCTATGGCTACACCTTC; cdr3_aa: CASSIQSGEAYGYTF
clone_size: many; d_call: NA; j_call: TRBJ1-6; v_call: TRBV18; cdr3_nt: TGTGCCAGCTCACTCGGACAGAGAGGTTCACCCCTCCACTTT; cdr3_aa: CASSLGQRGSPLHF
clone_size: many; d_call: NA; j_call: TRBJ2-1; v_call: TRBV6-6; cdr3_nt: TGTGCCAGCAGTGAGGACACATTGGGGGCACTGGAGCAGTTCTTC; cdr3_aa: CASSEDTLGALEQFF
clone_size: NA; d_call: NA; j_call: TRBJ2-6; v_call: TRBV14; cdr3_nt: TGTGCCAGCAGCCAACTCCGGCAGGGTTACTCTGGGGCCAACGTCCTGACTTTC; cdr3_aa: CASSQLRQGYSGANVLTF
clone_size: many; d_call: TRBD1; j_call: TRBJ2-1; v_call: TRBV5-1; cdr3_nt: TGCGCCAGTCAACCTCGGGACAGGGGTTCCTACAATGAGCAGTTCTTC; cdr3_aa: CASQPRDRGSYNEQFF
clone_size: few; d_call: NA; j_call: TRBJ2-7; v_call: TRBV15; cdr3_nt: TGTGCCACCAGCAGAGAACAGGGCCCCTACGAGCAGTACTTC; cdr3_aa: CATSREQGPYEQYF
clone_size: NA; d_call: TRBD1; j_call: TRBJ2-1; v_call: TRBV19; cdr3_nt: TGTGCCAGTAGCCCGGGACAGGGTGTACAGAATGAGCAGTTCTTC; cdr3_aa: CASSPGQGVQNEQFF
clone_size: many; d_call: NA; j_call: TRBJ2-1; v_call: TRBV5-6; cdr3_nt: TGTGCCAGCAGCGGGAGGTCAGATGTCTATAATGAGCAGTTCTTC; cdr3_aa: CASSGRSDVYNEQFF
clone_size: many; d_call: NA; j_call: TRBJ2-1; v_call: TRBV11-2; cdr3_nt: TGTGCCAGCAGCTTCCAACTAGATCTGGGTGAGCAGTTCTTC; cdr3_aa: CASSFQLDLGEQFF
clone_size: many; d_call: NA; j_call: TRBJ1-5; v_call: TRBV20-1; cdr3_nt: TGCAGTGCCCGAACAGGGCCTTATAGCAATCAGCCCCAGCATTTT; cdr3_aa: CSARTGPYSNQPQHF
clone_size: many; d_call: NA; j_call: TRBJ1-2; v_call: TRBV5-4; cdr3_nt: TGTGCCAGCAGCCCCCCCGGGGCTAACTATGGCTACACCTTC; cdr3_aa: CASSPPGANYGYTF
clone_size: many; d_call: NA; j_call: TRBJ2-1; v_call: TRBV20-1; cdr3_nt: TGCAGTGCTAGAGAGGGCGGGAATGAGCAGTTCTTC; cdr3_aa: CSAREGGNEQFF
clone_size: NA; d_call: NA; j_call: TRBJ1-1; v_call: TRBV7-2; cdr3_nt: TGTGCCAGCAGCTTAGGTCGGACGCGGACTGAAGCTTTCTTT; cdr3_aa: CASSLGRTRTEAFF
clone_size: once; d_call: NA; j_call: TRBJ2-7; v_call: TRBV6-5; cdr3_nt: TGTGCCAGCAGTTACGTTAGCGGTAGCTCCTACGAGCAGTACTTC; cdr3_aa: CASSYVSGSSYEQYF
clone_size: NA; d_call: TRBD1; j_call: TRBJ1-5; v_call: TRBV12-3/TRBV12-4; cdr3_nt: TGTGCCAGCAGTTTACAGGGGGCTAGCAATCAGCCCCAGCATTTT; cdr3_aa: CASSLQGASNQPQHF
clone_size: few; d_call: TRBD2; j_call: TRBJ2-1; v_call: TRBV20-1; cdr3_nt: TGCAGTGCTAGGACTAGCGGGAGGGCCGGTGAGCAGTTCTTC; cdr3_aa: CSARTSGRAGEQFF
clone_size: once; d_call: TRBD2; j_call: TRBJ2-7; v_call: TRBV12-3/TRBV12-4; cdr3_nt: TGTGCCAGCAGTGGGACTAGCGGGAGTTACGAGCAGTACTTC; cdr3_aa: CASSGTSGSYEQYF
clone_size: NA; d_call: NA; j_call: TRBJ1-5; v_call: TRBV4-3; cdr3_nt: TGCGCCAGCAGCCAAGATCCCGGCTTCGATCAGCCCCAGCATTTT; cdr3_aa: CASSQDPGFDQPQHF
clone_size: many; d_call: NA; j_call: TRBJ2-1; v_call: TRBV10-2; cdr3_nt: TGCGCCAGCGCCGGATCTTCGTACAATGAGCAGTTCTTC; cdr3_aa: CASAGSSYNEQFF
clone_size: few; d_call: TRBD1; j_call: TRBJ2-7; v_call: TRBV2; cdr3_nt: TGTGCCAGCAGTGATCGGACAGGGGATTACGAGCAGTACTTC; cdr3_aa: CASSDRTGDYEQYF
clone_size: NA; d_call: NA; j_call: TRBJ2-7; v_call: TRBV7-9; cdr3_nt: TGTGCCAGCAGCTTCCCACCTTCAGGGAACCCAGACCCTTACGAGCAGTACTTC; cdr3_aa: CASSFPPSGNPDPYEQYF
clone_size: many; d_call: NA; j_call: TRBJ2-7; v_call: TRBV7-2; cdr3_nt: TGTGCCAGCAGCCGTACTAGGGAAGAGCAGTACTTC; cdr3_aa: CASSRTREEQYF
clone_size: NA; d_call: NA; j_call: TRBJ2-7; v_call: TRBV7-9; cdr3_nt: TGTGCCAGCAGCTTTTATTACGAGCAGTACTTC; cdr3_aa: CASSFYYEQYF
clone_size: NA; d_call: NA; j_call: TRBJ2-5; v_call: TRBV5-1; cdr3_nt: TGCGCCAGCAGCGTGGCCCCACAAGAGACCCAGTACTTC; cdr3_aa: CASSVAPQETQYF
clone_size: many; d_call: NA; j_call: TRBJ1-1; v_call: TRBV28; cdr3_nt: TGTGCCAGCAGTTCTAACACTGAAGCTTTCTTT; cdr3_aa: CASSSNTEAFF
clone_size: many; d_call: NA; j_call: TRBJ2-3; v_call: TRBV5-1; cdr3_nt: TGCGCCAGCAGCTTATCGAGCGGACGCACAGATACGCAGTATTTT; cdr3_aa: CASSLSSGRTDTQYF
clone_size: many; d_call: NA; j_call: TRBJ2-1; v_call: TRBV19; cdr3_nt: TGTGCCAGTAGTATAGGGGTAGCGGTGATCAATGAGCAGTTCTTC; cdr3_aa: CASSIGVAVINEQFF
clone_size: NA; d_call: NA; j_call: TRBJ1-2; v_call: TRBV6-1; cdr3_nt: TGTGCCAGCAGTGAAGGAGGGGGACCGTCGCTTTATGGCTACACCTTC; cdr3_aa: CASSEGGGPSLYGYTF
clone_size: few; d_call: NA; j_call: TRBJ2-3; v_call: TRBV12-3/TRBV12-4; cdr3_nt: TGTGCCAGCAGCCCCGAGGTACAGACAGATACGCAGTATTTT; cdr3_aa: CASSPEVQTDTQYF
clone_size: NA; d_call: NA; j_call: TRBJ2-4; v_call: TRBV28; cdr3_nt: TGTGCCAGCAGTTTAAACCTGGGGGCGGTAGAAAACATTCAGTACTTC; cdr3_aa: CASSLNLGAVENIQYF
clone_size: many; d_call: TRBD1; j_call: TRBJ1-5; v_call: TRBV20-1; cdr3_nt: TGCAGTGCTCAACAGGGGGCGAGCAATCAGCCCCAGCATTTT; cdr3_aa: CSAQQGASNQPQHF
clone_size: many; d_call: TRBD1; j_call: TRBJ1-6; v_call: TRBV6-1; cdr3_nt: TGTGCCAGCAGTGAAGGAACAGGGGGTAGCTCCTATAATTCACCCCTCCACTTT; cdr3_aa: CASSEGTGGSSYNSPLHF
clone_size: many; d_call: NA; j_call: TRBJ1-6; v_call: TRBV27; cdr3_nt: TGTGCCAGCAGTTTACAGGGTGTAGATAATTCACCCCTCCACTTT; cdr3_aa: CASSLQGVDNSPLHF
clone_size: many; d_call: NA; j_call: TRBJ2-1; v_call: TRBV20-1; cdr3_nt: TGCAGTGCTAGAGATCAAAGGGGCTCCTACAATGAGCAGTTCTTC; cdr3_aa: CSARDQRGSYNEQFF
clone_size: few; d_call: NA; j_call: TRBJ2-7; v_call: TRBV12-3/TRBV12-4; cdr3_nt: TGTGCCAGCAGTTTAGTCGGGACTCCCTACGAGCAGTACTTC; cdr3_aa: CASSLVGTPYEQYF
clone_size: many; d_call: NA; j_call: TRBJ2-7; v_call: TRBV28; cdr3_nt: TGTGCCAGCAGTTTAGGGGGGGAGCAGTACTTC; cdr3_aa: CASSLGGEQYF
clone_size: many; d_call: NA; j_call: TRBJ2-1; v_call: TRBV6-5; cdr3_nt: TGTGCCAGCAGTGGGACCCTAACCAATGAGCAGTTCTTC; cdr3_aa: CASSGTLTNEQFF
clone_size: many; d_call: NA; j_call: TRBJ2-2; v_call: TRBV2; cdr3_nt: TGTGCCAGCAGTGAAGGGCCGTCGGAACTAGACACCGGGGAGCTGTTTTTT; cdr3_aa: CASSEGPSELDTGELFF
clone_size: few; d_call: TRBD1; j_call: TRBJ2-2; v_call: TRBV2; cdr3_nt: TGTGCCAGCAGGGCCGGGACAGGTAACACCGGGGAGCTGTTTTTT; cdr3_aa: CASRAGTGNTGELFF
clone_size: many; d_call: NA; j_call: TRBJ2-3; v_call: TRBV5-4; cdr3_nt: TGTGCCAGCAGCTCCCCACAGGGATCAGATACGCAGTATTTT; cdr3_aa: CASSSPQGSDTQYF
clone_size: many; d_call: NA; j_call: TRBJ2-1; v_call: TRBV10-3; cdr3_nt: TGTGCCATCAGTACTCAGGCGGCAGGCTCGCCGTTCTTC; cdr3_aa: CAISTQAAGSPFF
clone_size: NA; d_call: TRBD2; j_call: TRBJ2-7; v_call: TRBV14; cdr3_nt: TGTGCCAGCAGCCAAGATTGGCGGGAGATTGGGGCAGTAGAGCAGTACTTC; cdr3_aa: CASSQDWREIGAVEQYF
clone_size: many; d_call: TRBD1; j_call: TRBJ1-2; v_call: TRBV12-3/TRBV12-4; cdr3_nt: TGTGCCAGCAGTCCCTCGACAGGGTTTGGTGGCTACACCTTC; cdr3_aa: CASSPSTGFGGYTF
clone_size: many; d_call: TRBD2; j_call: TRBJ2-5; v_call: TRBV28; cdr3_nt: TGTGCCAGCAGTTTAGTGGGGACTAGCGGGTTCAGAGAGACCCAGTACTTC; cdr3_aa: CASSLVGTSGFRETQYF
clone_size: many; d_call: NA; j_call: TRBJ2-7; v_call: TRBV7-8; cdr3_nt: TGTGCCAGCAGCTCGGTCCGGGGGAGGAAACCCTACGAGCAGTACTTC; cdr3_aa: CASSSVRGRKPYEQYF
clone_size: few; d_call: TRBD1; j_call: TRBJ2-7; v_call: TRBV12-3/TRBV12-4; cdr3_nt: TGTGCCAGCAGTCGACAGGGAACTTCCTACGAGCAGTACTTC; cdr3_aa: CASSRQGTSYEQYF
clone_size: many; d_call: TRBD1; j_call: TRBJ2-2; v_call: TRBV18; cdr3_nt: TGTGCCAGCTCACCGGGACAGGGGGACACCGGGGAGCTGTTTTTT; cdr3_aa: CASSPGQGDTGELFF
clone_size: many; d_call: TRBD1; j_call: TRBJ1-1; v_call: TRBV20-1; cdr3_nt: TGCAGTGCCGAGGGACAGCTGAACACTGAAGCTTTCTTT; cdr3_aa: CSAEGQLNTEAFF
clone_size: few; d_call: NA; j_call: TRBJ1-2; v_call: TRBV18; cdr3_nt: TGTGCCAGCTCACCCGTACAGGGAAACTATGGCTACACCTTC; cdr3_aa: CASSPVQGNYGYTF
clone_size: many; d_call: TRBD2; j_call: TRBJ2-1; v_call: TRBV20-1; cdr3_nt: TGCAGTGCTAGAGACGGGACTAGCGGGAGGGCCTTGTCCTACAATGAGCAGTTCTTC; cdr3_aa: CSARDGTSGRALSYNEQFF
clone_size: many; d_call: NA; j_call: TRBJ1-2; v_call: TRBV7-9; cdr3_nt: TGTGCCAGCAGCTCACTCTTACAGGCCTCCTATGGCTACACCTTC; cdr3_aa: CASSSLLQASYGYTF
clone_size: few; d_call: TRBD2; j_call: TRBJ2-7; v_call: TRBV6-2/TRBV6-3; cdr3_nt: TGTGCCAGCAGTTTAGCGGGAGGCCTCGACGAGCAGTACTTC; cdr3_aa: CASSLAGGLDEQYF
clone_size: many; d_call: NA; j_call: TRBJ1-2; v_call: TRBV28; cdr3_nt: TGTGCCAGCAGTCCCCGTTCCTATGGCTACACCTTC; cdr3_aa: CASSPRSYGYTF
clone_size: many; d_call: NA; j_call: TRBJ2-3; v_call: TRBV20-1; cdr3_nt: TGCAGTGCTGTCACAGATACGCAGTATTTT; cdr3_aa: CSAVTDTQYF